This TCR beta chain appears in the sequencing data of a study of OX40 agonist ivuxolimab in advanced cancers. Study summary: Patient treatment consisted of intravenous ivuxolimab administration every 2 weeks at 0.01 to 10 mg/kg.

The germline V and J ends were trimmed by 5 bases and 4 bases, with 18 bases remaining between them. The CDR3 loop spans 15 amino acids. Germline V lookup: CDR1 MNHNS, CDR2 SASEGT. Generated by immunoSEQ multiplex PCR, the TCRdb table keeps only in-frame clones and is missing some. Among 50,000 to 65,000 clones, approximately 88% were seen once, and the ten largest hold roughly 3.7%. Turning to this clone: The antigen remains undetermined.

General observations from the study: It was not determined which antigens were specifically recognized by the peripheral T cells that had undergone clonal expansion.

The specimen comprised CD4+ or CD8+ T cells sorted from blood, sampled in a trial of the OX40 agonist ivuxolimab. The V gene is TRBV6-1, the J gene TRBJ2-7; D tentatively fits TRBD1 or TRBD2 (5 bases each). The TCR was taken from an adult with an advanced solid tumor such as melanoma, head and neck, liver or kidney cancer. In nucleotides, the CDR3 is TGTGCCAGCAGTCCCCTAGCTGTTGGGGGTTACGAGCAGTACTTC. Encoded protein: CASSPLAVGGYEQYF.